The entry that follows covers one TCR beta chain sequence. Its antigen is not known. This CDR3 is built from 15 residues. Per the germline V gene, CDR1 is DFQATT and CDR2 is SNEGSKA (reference sequence). V shed 3 bases, J shed 6 bases, and the junction held 12 bases outside the gene matches. Then a second PCR, running roughly 7 to 11 cycles, was carried out with a sample-barcoded 5' primer and a J-beta primer mix. TCRdb reprocessed the 5' RACE reads with MiXCR, giving one entry per CDR3 protein. Seen here are approximately 730,000 distinct CDR3 sequences, roughly 50% observed once, and the top ten hold under 50%. This sample was included in a study of blood T cells in healthy people across ages. Study-level points and caveats: In the absence of known donor CMV status, changes in expanded clonotypes were possibly confounded. Long-lived donors exceeded aged donors in naive CD4+ cells and diversity.

The sample consisted of blood. This sequence was found in a man older than 75 in good health. V and J are TRBV20-1 and TRBJ2-7; 9 bases match TRBD2. CDR3 in DNA: TGCAGTGCTAGCCCCCTCGCGCTAGCGGGAACCGAGCAGTACTTC. Protein product: CSASPLALAGTEQYF.